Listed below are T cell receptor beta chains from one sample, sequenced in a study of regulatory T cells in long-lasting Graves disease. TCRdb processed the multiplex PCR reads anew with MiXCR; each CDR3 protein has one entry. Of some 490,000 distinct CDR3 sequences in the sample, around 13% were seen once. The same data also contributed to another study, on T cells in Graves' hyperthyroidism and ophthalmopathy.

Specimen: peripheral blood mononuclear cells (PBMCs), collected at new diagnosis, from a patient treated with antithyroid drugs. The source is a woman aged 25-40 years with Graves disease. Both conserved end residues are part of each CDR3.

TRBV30	CAWSGGTSGRGQGNEQFF
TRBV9	CASSVGSHGELFF
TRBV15	CATSEDGDNEQFF
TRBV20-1	CSASPTGGGQPQHF
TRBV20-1	CSARGLAGFEQFF
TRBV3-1	CASSQGPDRYNEQFF
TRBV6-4	CASRGSREELFF
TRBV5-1	CASSGTGELFF
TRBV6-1	CASSGLAGGPNEQYF
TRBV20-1	CSATTEGARLNQPQHF
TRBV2	CASSLDSTEAFF
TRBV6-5	CASSYSGPLEQYF
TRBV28	CASRVGSLPPGIYEQYF
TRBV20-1	CSARAGAEQYF
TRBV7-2	CASSPWGSGSVSEQYF
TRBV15	CATSRGRNYGYTF
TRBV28	CASSFIGRKNTEAFF
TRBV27	CASSSINGQGNSPLHF
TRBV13	CASSRTPAGADGYTF
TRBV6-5	CASSYYSRPYGYTF
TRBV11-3	CASSLWGGSDGYTF
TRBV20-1	CSATYTGELFF
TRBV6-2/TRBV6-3	CASSYGNYEQYF
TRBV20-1	CSARVVQGPYGYTF
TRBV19	CASNSRGGEKLFF
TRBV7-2	CASSWGGLVITGELFF
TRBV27	CASRQGADYNEQFF
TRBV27	CASSIRWGNEQFF
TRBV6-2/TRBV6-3	CASSLWGDREGTDTQYF
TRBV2	CASSGGANGELFF
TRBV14	CASSQVWTGQETQYF
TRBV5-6	CASSRTVGYGEKLFF
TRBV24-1	CATSDRKGSYNKYNEQFF
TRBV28	CASSEQGDHYEQYF
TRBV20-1	CSAAPHREGSPLHF
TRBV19	CASSIDRGSGNTIYF
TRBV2	CASKQAAYNEQFF
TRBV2	CASSDGTSGWNTGELFF
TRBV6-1	CASSVVEGYQPQHF
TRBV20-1	CSALRDLSGRMNTEAFF
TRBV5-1	CASRTGQGVFNEQFF
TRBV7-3	CASSAGGTPIYEQYF
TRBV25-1	CASSALNEQYF
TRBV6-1	CASSVGLGTGEKLFF
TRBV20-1	CSAGGQRPQHF
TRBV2	CASSEVGTSGRIEQFF
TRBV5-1	CASSLVRDSSFHYNEQFF
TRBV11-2	CASRSTGNNEQFF
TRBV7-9	CAGSLGGNTEAFF
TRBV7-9	CASSSSLAGVGEQFF
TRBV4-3	CASSPGTFRTYEQYF
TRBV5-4	CASSTTGYSYEQCF
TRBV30	CASTGGPTSGRGNTGELFF
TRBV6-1	CASRPNPGGTNEKLFF
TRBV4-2	CASSQEGVGTGELFF